The 21 T cell receptor beta chains presented below share a single source sample, sequenced in a study of T cell changes during pregnancy in multiple sclerosis. TCRdb keeps only in-frame clones here, not all; method: immunoSEQ multiplex PCR. The profile shows more than 70,000 clones, 93% of them singletons. This material consisted of peripheral blood, taken in the second trimester of pregnancy. These receptors came from a female donor with multiple sclerosis, enrolled in a pregnancy study.

This rearrangement joins TRBV25-1 to TRBJ1-5, with D possibly being TRBD1 (5 bases). Trimming cost V 3 bases and J 0 bases, with 15 bases left between them. Per germline, CDR1 MGHDK and CDR2 SYGVNS. The CDR3 is 17 amino acids. The CDR3 DNA sequence: TGTGCCAGCAGTGAGGGGGACTTTCAGGGTAGCAATCAGCCCCAGCATTTT. Its protein product is CASSEGDFQGSNQPQHF.

The chain carries TRBV19 and TRBJ1-5; perhaps TRBD1 as D (6 bases). CDR1 and CDR2 (germline): LNHDA, SQIVND (reference sequence). V lost 7 bases and J lost 5, with 12 bases in between. CDR3 length: 13 amino acids. CDR3 amino acids: CASKDRIYQPQHF. CDR3 bases: TGTGCCAGTAAAGACAGGATATATCAGCCCCAGCATTTT.

The rearrangement joins TRBV6-5 to TRBJ1-1, with D perhaps matching TRBD1 (5 bases). In germline, CDR1 is MNHEY, CDR2 SVGAGI. The CDR3 is made up of 13 amino acids. CDR3 nucleotides: TGTGCAGTTTGGGTAGGGGATAGCACTGAAGCTTTCTTT. Translation gives CAVWVGDSTEAFF.

J is TRBJ2-7 and V is TRBV30, with a tentative D call TRBD2 (6 bases). The V gene's germline CDR1 is GTSNPN and CDR2 SVGIG (reference sequence). The CDR3 has 15 amino acids. The germline V and J ends were trimmed by 1 base and 6 bases, with 19 bases remaining between them. The CDR3 DNA sequence: TGTGCCTGGAGTGGCCGGGCTGGCGGGGACCTCGAGCAGTACTTC. This translates into CAWSGRAGGDLEQYF. The full variable domain, in which reference TRBV30 and TRBJ2-7 provide the parts outside the CDR3, is SQTIHQWPATLVQPVGSPLSLECTVEGTSNPNLYWYRQAAGRGLQLLFYSVGIGQISSEVPQNLSASRPQDRQFILSSKKLLLSDSGFYLCAWSGRAGGDLEQYFGPGTRLTVT.

V usage is TRBV7-2 and J usage is TRBJ2-7; D is possibly TRBD1 (6 bases). The CDR3 runs to 15 residues. V was shortened by 6 bases and J by 1 base, with 16 bases between the two germline ends. Germline V gene data show CDR1 as SGHTA and CDR2 as FQGNSA. The CDR3 sequence is CASSPFRGRSYEQYF. The CDR3 DNA reads as TGTGCCAGCAGTCCATTCAGGGGCAGATCCTACGAGCAGTACTTC.

This rearrangement joins TRBV30 to TRBJ1-1; no definite D call. V lost 0 bases to trimming and J lost 5 bases, with 7 bases between them. The CDR3 length is 12 residues. Germline CDR1 and CDR2: GTSNPN and SVGIG (reference sequence). The CDR3 bases are TGTGCCTGGAGTGTACTTGGTACTGAAGCTTTCTTT. Its translation is CAWSVLGTEAFF.

The genes are TRBV5-1 and TRBJ1-1; a possible D gene is TRBD1 (5 bases). V was cut by 5 bases and J by 0 bases, with 8 bases left in between. This CDR3 has 13 residues. The germline V gene encodes CDR1 SGHRS and CDR2 YFSETQ. DNA for the CDR3: TGCGCCAGCAGTCACAGGATGAACACTGAAGCTTTCTTT. This gives the protein CASSHRMNTEAFF. Based on the CDR3 plus reference TRBV5-1 and TRBJ1-1, the full variable domain is KAGVTQTPRYLIKTRGQQVTLSCSPISGHRSVSWYQQTPGQGLQFLFEYFSETQRNKGNFPGRFSGRQFSNSRSEMNVSTLELGDSALYLCASSHRMNTEAFFGQGTRLTVV.

The genes are TRBV6-1 and TRBJ2-5, with a possible D match to TRBD1 (6 bases). With 3 bases removed from V and 1 base from J, the gap between germline ends came to 9 bases. The CDR3 loop spans 14 amino acids. The germline V gene has CDR1 MNHNS and CDR2 SASEGT. The DNA of the CDR3 is TGTGCCAGCAGTGATTGGACAGCCCAAGAGACCCAGTACTTC. Amino acid sequence: CASSDWTAQETQYF.

This sequence joins TRBV5-6 and TRBJ2-2; TRBD2 aligns across 7 bases. CDR1 is SGHDT, CDR2 YYEEEE, per germline. V trimming: 0 bases; J trimming: 7 bases; junction bases outside the gene matches: 9. The CDR3 length is 16 residues. The CDR3: CASSLGLAVNGGELFF. The CDR3 nucleotides are TGTGCCAGCAGCTTGGGTCTAGCGGTTAACGGCGGGGAGCTGTTTTTT.

V is TRBV5-4 and J is TRBJ2-2; TRBD1 matches at 9 bases. From germline, CDR1 is SGHNT and CDR2 YYREEE (reference sequence). CDR3 size: 17 residues. The CDR3: CAIRPLGQGRNTGELFF. The CDR3, as DNA: TGTGCGATTCGTCCCCTAGGACAGGGGCGAAACACCGGGGAGCTGTTTTTT.

The V and J genes are TRBV13 and TRBJ2-1; 9 positions agree with TRBD2. This CDR3 is 15 amino acids long. Per the germline V gene, CDR1 is PRHDT and CDR2 is FYEKMQ (reference sequence). The trim removed 5 bases at V and 8 bases at J, leaving 10 bases unmatched. The CDR3 spells CASSELGGGADEQFF. CDR3 nucleotide sequence: TGTGCCAGCAGCGAACTTGGCGGGGGGGCTGATGAGCAGTTCTTC.

The chain has TRBV7-9 and TRBJ2-7, with D tentatively TRBD1 (5 bases). CDR1 is SEHNR, CDR2 FQNEAQ, per germline (reference sequence). V lost 5 bases to trimming and J lost 0 bases, with 14 bases between them. The CDR3 runs to 15 residues. The CDR3 sequence: CASSPRDRGSYEQYF. In DNA, the CDR3 is TGTGCCAGCAGCCCACGTGACAGAGGCTCCTACGAGCAGTACTTC.

The rearrangement joins TRBV11-2 to TRBJ2-5; D perhaps matches TRBD2 (6 bases). Germline V lookup: CDR1 SGHAT, CDR2 FQNNGV. V lost 5 bases to trimming and J lost 5 bases, with 15 bases between them. CDR3 size: 14 residues. The CDR3 DNA is TGTGCCAGCAGCCTCCTCTCGCGGGATGAGACCCAGTACTTC. Protein sequence: CASSLLSRDETQYF.

This clone turned up a few times. The rearrangement joins TRBV2 to TRBJ1-2, with unresolved D. Germline V gives CDR1 SNHLY, CDR2 FYNNEI. Trimming took 6 bases from V and 4 from J, leaving 12 bases between them. This CDR3 region has 13 residues. CDR3 nucleotide sequence: TGTGCCAGCAGCGAGACAATGGTCTATGGCTACACCTTC. Protein sequence: CASSETMVYGYTF.

This chain joins TRBV11-2 and TRBJ1-6; no clear D gene. The V gene lost 10 bases and the J gene lost 0 bases, with 10 bases spanning the gap. CDR3 length: 14 amino acids. In germline, CDR1 is SGHAT, CDR2 FQNNGV. As DNA, the CDR3 is TGTGCCATCCTGGCAAGCTCCTATAATTCACCCCTCCACTTT. It specifies CAILASSYNSPLHF.

The gene calls are TRBV27 and TRBJ1-6, with TRBD1 as a possible D gene (5 bases). The CDR3 consists of 14 residues. CDR1 MNHEY and CDR2 SMNVEV come from the germline V gene (reference sequence). V shed 3 bases and J shed 6 bases, with 9 bases lying between them. In DNA, the CDR3 is TGTGCCAGCAGTTTCGGGGACTCTAATTCACCCCTCCACTTT. Its protein is CASSFGDSNSPLHF.

This chain connects TRBV2 to TRBJ1-1, with D possibly TRBD1 on 5 matching bases. The CDR3 extends over 13 amino acids. Germline V gene lookup returns CDR1 SNHLY and CDR2 FYNNEI. V was pared by 6 bases and J by 4 bases, with 12 bases between. The chain's CDR3 is CASRREGSTEAFF. The CDR3 DNA reads as TGTGCCAGCAGAAGGGAGGGGAGCACTGAAGCTTTCTTT.

This chain connects TRBV5-1 to TRBJ2-5, with D possibly TRBD2 on 6 matching bases. Trimming stripped 2 bases from V and 5 bases from J, with 19 bases between. The CDR3 extends over 16 amino acids. Germline V gene lookup returns CDR1 SGHRS and CDR2 YFSETQ. The CDR3 spells CASSFRDSGLGETQYF. The CDR3 nucleotides are TGCGCCAGCAGCTTTCGGGACTCCGGGCTGGGGGAGACCCAGTACTTC. Based on the CDR3 plus reference TRBV5-1 and TRBJ2-5, the full variable domain is KAGVTQTPRYLIKTRGQQVTLSCSPISGHRSVSWYQQTPGQGLQFLFEYFSETQRNKGNFPGRFSGRQFSNSRSEMNVSTLELGDSALYLCASSFRDSGLGETQYFGPGTRLLVL.

V gene TRBV11-1 combines with J gene TRBJ2-7; tentative D call: TRBD1 (6 bases). Germline-derived CDR1 and CDR2 are SGHAT and FQDESV (reference sequence). The CDR3 sequence is 14 residues long. Trimming shortened V by 8 bases and J by 2 bases, and 16 bases separated the two germline ends. For the CDR3, the DNA is TGTGCCAGCGGACAGCTAGGGCTCGCCTACGAGCAGTACTTC. It specifies CASGQLGLAYEQYF. Based on the CDR3 plus reference TRBV11-1 and TRBJ2-7, the full variable domain is EAEVAQSPRYKITEKSQAVAFWCDPISGHATLYWYRQILGQGPELLVQFQDESVVDDSQLPKDRFSAERLKGVDSTLKIQPAELGDSAMYLCASGQLGLAYEQYFGPGTRLTVT.

This chain joins TRBV5-5 and TRBJ2-5, with a possible D match to TRBD1 (6 bases). Trimming took 0 bases from V and 5 from J, leaving 11 bases between them. Germline lookup yields CDR1 SGHKS and CDR2 YYEKEE (reference sequence). CDR3 length: 14 residues. The CDR3 loop reads CASSLAGVEETQYF. The CDR3 DNA is TGTGCCAGCAGCTTGGCAGGGGTTGAGGAGACCCAGTACTTC.

The chain combines TRBV30 with TRBJ1-4; 7 nucleotides match TRBD1. J was trimmed by 8 bases and V by 2 bases; bases with no gene match: 11. Looked up from germline, CDR1 is GTSNPN and CDR2 is SVGIG (reference sequence). The CDR3 has 15 amino acids. The CDR3 is CAWSTQTGIQEKLFF. In DNA, the CDR3 is TGTGCCTGGAGTACACAGACAGGGATTCAGGAAAAACTGTTTTTT.